Below, 25 T cell receptor beta chains from the same sample are listed, as sequenced in a study of cytomegalovirus exposure and HLA in healthy donors. PCR used 60 Vbeta primers and 13 Jbeta primers. Here immunoSEQ multiplex PCR was the method, and the copy in TCRdb shows in-frame clones only, minus some. In the table there are about 160,000 clones, 70% to 80% of which are singletons. The specimen sequenced was PBMCs. These receptors came from a male donor in good health and CMV-seronegative.

V usage is TRBV28 and J usage is TRBJ2-3; TRBD2 matches 8 bases. Germline V CDR1 and CDR2: MDHEN, SYDVKM. CDR3 size: 15 residues. Trimming took 6 bases from V and 4 from J; bases not matched to a gene: 9. The CDR3 reads CASSEQGLAADTQYF. DNA of the CDR3: TGTGCCAGCAGCGAACAAGGACTAGCTGCAGATACGCAGTATTTT.

The V and J genes are TRBV7-9 and TRBJ2-1; TRBD2 is a possible D gene (6 bases). Trimming took 5 bases from V and 9 from J, leaving 20 bases between them. Germline loops: CDR1 SEHNR, CDR2 FQNEAQ (reference sequence). The CDR3 loop spans 15 amino acids. The CDR3 is CASSLWPGVVGEQFF. CDR3 nucleotide sequence: TGTGCCAGCAGCCTCTGGCCGGGGGTGGTTGGTGAGCAGTTCTTC.

The rearrangement links TRBV7-2 to TRBJ1-5, with a possible D match to TRBD1 (5 bases). Germline CDR1 SGHTA, CDR2 FQGNSA. Trimming shortened V by 2 bases and J by 2 bases, and 16 bases separated the two germline ends. The CDR3 loop spans 17 amino acids. Here the CDR3 reads CASSLPGGIFRNQPQHF. CDR3 bases: TGTGCCAGCAGCTTACCGGGGGGGATCTTCCGCAATCAGCCCCAGCATTTT.

The chain combines TRBV9 with TRBJ2-7; tentatively, D is TRBD2 (6 bases). V was trimmed by 4 bases and J by 5 bases, leaving 22 bases between them. The CDR3 extends over 16 amino acids. Germline assignment: CDR1 SGDLS and CDR2 YYNGEE. The CDR3 DNA reads TGTGCCAGCAGCCTAACCCCGTCCGGGGGAAGAGACGAGCAGTACTTC. It encodes CASSLTPSGGRDEQYF.

The chain is built from TRBV5-6 and TRBJ2-7, with D uncertain. The germline V and J ends were trimmed by 2 bases and 3 bases, with 9 bases remaining between them. Germline CDR1 reads SGHDT; CDR2 reads YYEEEE. CDR3 length: 13 residues. This chain's CDR3 is CASSFGSIYEQYF. The CDR3 nucleotides read TGTGCCAGCAGCTTCGGGTCAATCTACGAGCAGTACTTC.

The chain is built from TRBV2 and TRBJ2-3, with a tentative D call TRBD1 (5 bases). The V end lost 4 bases, the J end lost 2 bases, and 10 bases lay between the germline ends. Germline V lookup: CDR1 SNHLY, CDR2 FYNNEI. The CDR3 is made up of 14 amino acids. CDR3 region: CASSGKTATDTQYF. DNA for the CDR3: TGTGCCAGCAGTGGTAAGACAGCCACAGATACGCAGTATTTT.

The chain carries TRBV19 and TRBJ2-1; D may be TRBD2 (6 bases). V lost 1 base, J lost 10 bases, and 14 bases lay in between. The germline V gene encodes CDR1 LNHDA and CDR2 SQIVND (reference sequence). The CDR3 is 14 residues long. CDR3: CASSIAGVSWEQFF. CDR3 DNA sequence: TGTGCCAGTAGTATAGCGGGAGTAAGTTGGGAGCAGTTCTTC.

The chain links TRBV7-2 to TRBJ2-5; 8 bases are a match to TRBD2. This CDR3 is 16 amino acids long. The germline CDR1 and CDR2 sequences are SGHTA and FQGNSA. J gave up 4 bases and V 1 base, and 8 bases lay outside the gene matches. CDR3 sequence reads: CASSLELGLGAETQYF. CDR3 sequence (DNA): TGTGCCAGCAGCTTAGAGTTGGGACTAGGGGCAGAGACCCAGTACTTC.

This chain links TRBV27 with TRBJ1-5, with TRBD1 as a possible D gene (6 bases). CDR3 length equals 14 residues. The germline V gene encodes CDR1 MNHEY and CDR2 SMNVEV (reference sequence). V was clipped by 5 bases and J by 7 bases, with 15 bases between them. The CDR3 nucleotides are TGTGCCAGCAGTACACAGGGTGCGCACCAGCCCCAGCATTTT. Amino acids: CASSTQGAHQPQHF.

This CDR3 is CASSPGWTGELFF. The CDR3 nucleotides read TGCGCCAGCAGTCCAGGGTGGACCGGGGAGCTGTTTTTT. The J gene is TRBJ2-2, the V gene TRBV5-1; a weak D match, TRBD1 (5 bases). Per germline, CDR1 SGHRS and CDR2 YFSETQ. The CDR3 extends over 13 amino acids. V lost 5 bases and J 5 bases, leaving 10 bases between the germline ends.

This chain connects TRBV7-2 to TRBJ2-7; TRBD2 matches 12 bases. V lost 5 bases to trimming and J lost 3 bases; unmatched junction nucleotides: 11. The CDR3 extends over 17 amino acids. Germline CDR1 SGHTA, CDR2 FQGNSA. CDR3 sequence (DNA): TGTGCCAGCAGCCCCTCAACTAGCGGGAGGCTTTACTACGAGCAGTACTTC. Translated, it gives CASSPSTSGRLYYEQYF.

This clone was seen a handful of times. The chain uses TRBV7-2 and TRBJ2-7; the D gene is possibly TRBD1 (5 bases). V lost 3 bases and J 2 bases, leaving 8 bases between the germline ends. Germline lookup yields CDR1 SGHTA and CDR2 FQGNSA. The CDR3 is made up of 13 amino acids. For the CDR3, the DNA is TGTGCCAGCAGCTTTAGGGGCACCTACGAGCAGTACTTC. Amino acid sequence: CASSFRGTYEQYF.

V and J are TRBV30 and TRBJ2-3; D possibly corresponds to TRBD1 (6 bases). V lost 1 base to trimming and J lost 10 bases, with 12 bases between them. This CDR3 has 12 amino acids. Germline V gives CDR1 GTSNPN, CDR2 SVGIG (reference sequence). The CDR3 coding sequence is TGTGCCTGGAGTGAGGGCAGGGGCCCGCAGTATTTT. Amino acid sequence: CAWSEGRGPQYF. The whole variable domain, remainder taken from reference TRBV30 and TRBJ2-3, is SQTIHQWPATLVQPVGSPLSLECTVEGTSNPNLYWYRQAAGRGLQLLFYSVGIGQISSEVPQNLSASRPQDRQFILSSKKLLLSDSGFYLCAWSEGRGPQYFGPGTRLTVL.

This sequence joins TRBV19 and TRBJ2-1, with 7 nucleotides matching TRBD1. V trimming: 5 bases; J trimming: 3 bases; junction bases outside the gene matches: 10. Germline values: CDR1 LNHDA, CDR2 SQIVND (reference sequence). This CDR3 has 16 amino acids. CDR3 amino acids: CASSSLVTGYYNEQFF. CDR3 in DNA: TGTGCCAGTAGTTCCTTAGTGACAGGGTACTACAATGAGCAGTTCTTC.

This clone was seen a handful of times. The V and J genes are TRBV7-9 and TRBJ2-3, with TRBD2 identical over 9 bases. After removal of 0 bases from V and 0 bases from J, the junction contained 10 bases not matched to a gene. Per germline, CDR1 SEHNR and CDR2 FQNEAQ (reference sequence). The CDR3 consists of 19 residues. CDR3 sequence reads: CASSLALAGAVTSTDTQYF. The CDR3 region has the DNA TGTGCCAGCAGCTTAGCCTTAGCGGGAGCTGTTACTAGCACAGATACGCAGTATTTT.

The V gene is TRBV28, the J gene TRBJ1-2, with a weak D call TRBD1 (5 bases). The CDR3 totals 13 residues. V was pared by 3 bases and J by 5 bases, with 10 bases between. The germline V gene encodes CDR1 MDHEN and CDR2 SYDVKM. The CDR3 reads CASSFAGRYGYTF. CDR3 nucleotides: TGTGCCAGCAGTTTCGCAGGGCGATATGGCTACACCTTC.

J is TRBJ2-7 and V is TRBV4-2; 8 positions match TRBD2. J lost 1 base, V lost 0 bases, and 14 bases had no gene match. The CDR3 is 19 residues long. Looked up from germline, CDR1 is LGHNA and CDR2 is YNFKEQ. The CDR3 here is CASSQDLDLGPGGSYEQYF. CDR3 sequence (DNA): TGTGCCAGCAGCCAAGATCTGGACCTTGGGCCGGGAGGGTCCTACGAGCAGTACTTC.

The chain joins TRBV2 to TRBJ1-1, with 10 bases identical to TRBD1. The CDR3 runs to 15 residues. V trimming: 4 bases; J trimming: 4 bases; junction bases outside the gene matches: 6. Germline CDR1 and CDR2: SNHLY and FYNNEI. As DNA, the CDR3 is TGTGCCAGCAGTGTTCCGGGACAGGGGACCACTGAAGCTTTCTTT. The encoded protein is CASSVPGQGTTEAFF.

The chain links TRBV5-1 to TRBJ2-3; 8 bases line up with TRBD2. The CDR3 extends over 16 amino acids. The trim removed 3 bases at V and 1 base at J, leaving 7 bases unmatched. Germline V gives CDR1 SGHRS, CDR2 YFSETQ. CDR3 DNA: TGCGCCAGCAGCTCGGGAAGCGGGAGCGGCACAGATACGCAGTATTTT. Encoded protein: CASSSGSGSGTDTQYF.

This chain connects TRBV4-3 to TRBJ1-2; the match to TRBD1 covers 7 bases. The CDR3 runs to 16 residues. The germline V gene has CDR1 LGHNA and CDR2 YSLEER. V was clipped by 0 bases and J by 2 bases; unmatched bases: 6. CDR3 coding DNA: TGCGCCAGCAGCCAAGAGGGGACAGCAGAGAACTATGGCTACACCTTC. Translating gives CASSQEGTAENYGYTF.

The chain couples TRBV4-3 to TRBJ2-5; D is perhaps TRBD1 (5 bases). The CDR3 extends over 14 amino acids. With 0 bases removed from V and 6 bases from J, the gap between germline ends came to 11 bases. Germline CDR1 LGHNA, CDR2 YSLEER. CDR3 region: CASSQDSRVKTQYF. The CDR3 region has the DNA TGCGCCAGCAGCCAAGACAGCAGGGTGAAGACCCAGTACTTC.

This chain uses TRBV5-1 with TRBJ1-1, with 9 bases that match TRBD1. V shed 5 bases, J shed 1 base, and the junction held 3 bases outside the gene matches. The germline V gene encodes CDR1 SGHRS and CDR2 YFSETQ. This CDR3 region has 14 residues. The CDR3 reads CASRWGQGNTEAFF. The CDR3 DNA follows: TGCGCCAGCAGATGGGGACAGGGGAACACTGAAGCTTTCTTT.

This chain connects TRBV6-5 to TRBJ2-6; D ambiguous. The CDR3 is 16 residues long. Germline CDR1 and CDR2: MNHEY and SVGAGI. V lost 4 bases to trimming and J lost 2 bases, with 12 bases between them. The CDR3 sequence: CASSLQWLTGANVLTF. CDR3 DNA: TGTGCCAGCAGTTTACAGTGGCTTACTGGGGCCAACGTCCTGACTTTC.

The rearrangement joins TRBV9 to TRBJ1-2; 9 positions match TRBD1. Per the germline V gene, CDR1 is SGDLS and CDR2 is YYNGEE. The CDR3 totals 16 residues. V was pared by 5 bases and J by 4 bases, with 12 bases of the junction left unmatched. The CDR3 sequence is CASRSREQGAGYGYTF. In DNA form, the CDR3 reads TGTGCCAGCAGGTCTAGAGAACAGGGGGCTGGCTATGGCTACACCTTC.

The chain combines TRBV7-2 with TRBJ2-3; the match to TRBD2 covers 8 bases. CDR1 and CDR2 (germline): SGHTA, FQGNSA. V shed 6 bases and J 0 bases; nucleotides not matched to a gene: 8. CDR3 length: 16 residues. The CDR3 DNA sequence: TGTGCCAGCAGGCCGAGGACTAGCCGAAGCACAGATACGCAGTATTTT. It codes for CASRPRTSRSTDTQYF.